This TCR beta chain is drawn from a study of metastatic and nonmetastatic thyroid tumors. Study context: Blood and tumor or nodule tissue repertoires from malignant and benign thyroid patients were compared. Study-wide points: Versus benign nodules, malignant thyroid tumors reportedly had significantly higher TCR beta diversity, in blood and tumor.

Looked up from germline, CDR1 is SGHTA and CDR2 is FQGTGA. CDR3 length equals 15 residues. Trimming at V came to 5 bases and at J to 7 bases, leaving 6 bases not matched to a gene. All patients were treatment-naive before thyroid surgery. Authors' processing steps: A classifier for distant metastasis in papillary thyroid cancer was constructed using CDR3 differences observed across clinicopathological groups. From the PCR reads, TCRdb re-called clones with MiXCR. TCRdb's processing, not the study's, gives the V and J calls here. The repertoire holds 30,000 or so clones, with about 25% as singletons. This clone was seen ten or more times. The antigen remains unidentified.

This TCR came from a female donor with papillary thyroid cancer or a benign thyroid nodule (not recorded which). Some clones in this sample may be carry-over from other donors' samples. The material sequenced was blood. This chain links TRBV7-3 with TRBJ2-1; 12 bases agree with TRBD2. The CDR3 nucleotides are TGTGCCAGCAGCCCCCTAGCGGGAGGGTCTAATGAGCAGTTCTTC. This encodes CASSPLAGGSNEQFF.